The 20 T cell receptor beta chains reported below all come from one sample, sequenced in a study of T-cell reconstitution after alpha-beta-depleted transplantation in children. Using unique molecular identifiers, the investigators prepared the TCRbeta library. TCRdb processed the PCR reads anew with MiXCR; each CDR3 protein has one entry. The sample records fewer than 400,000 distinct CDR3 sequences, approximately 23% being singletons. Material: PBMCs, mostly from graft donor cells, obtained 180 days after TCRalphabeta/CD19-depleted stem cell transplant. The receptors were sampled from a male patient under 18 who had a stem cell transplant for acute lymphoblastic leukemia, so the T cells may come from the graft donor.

The CDR3 region is CASSQGTGVLLTGELFF. CDR3 nucleotide sequence: TGCGCCAGCAGCCAGGGGACAGGGGTCCTCCTCACCGGGGAGCTGTTTTTT. The chain carries TRBV4-1 and TRBJ2-2; 10 bases are shared with TRBD1. The CDR3 contains 17 residues. CDR1 is MGHRA and CDR2 is YSYEKL in the germline V gene. V lost 3 bases, J lost 4 bases, and 8 bases stayed unmatched.

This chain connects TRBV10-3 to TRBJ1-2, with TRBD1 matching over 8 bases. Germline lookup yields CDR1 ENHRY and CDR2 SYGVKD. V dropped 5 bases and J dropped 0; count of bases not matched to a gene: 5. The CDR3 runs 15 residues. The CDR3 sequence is CAISLQGGPNYGYTF. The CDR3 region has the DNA TGTGCCATCAGTCTACAGGGGGGCCCTAACTATGGCTACACCTTC.

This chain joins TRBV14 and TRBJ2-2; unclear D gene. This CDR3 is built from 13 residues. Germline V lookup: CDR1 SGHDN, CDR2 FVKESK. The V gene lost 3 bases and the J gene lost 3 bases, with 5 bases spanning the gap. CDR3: CASSHRYTGELFF. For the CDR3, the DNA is TGTGCCAGCAGCCACCGTTACACCGGGGAGCTGTTTTTT.

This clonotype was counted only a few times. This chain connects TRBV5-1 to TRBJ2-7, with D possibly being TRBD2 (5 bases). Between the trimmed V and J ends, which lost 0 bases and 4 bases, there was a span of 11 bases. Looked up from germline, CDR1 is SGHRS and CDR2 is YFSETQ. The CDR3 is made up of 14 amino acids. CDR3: CASSLEFGEYEQYF. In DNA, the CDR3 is TGCGCCAGCAGCTTGGAATTCGGGGAATACGAGCAGTACTTC. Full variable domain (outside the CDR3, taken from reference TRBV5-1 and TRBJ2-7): KAGVTQTPRYLIKTRGQQVTLSCSPISGHRSVSWYQQTPGQGLQFLFEYFSETQRNKGNFPGRFSGRQFSNSRSEMNVSTLELGDSALYLCASSLEFGEYEQYFGPGTRLTVT.

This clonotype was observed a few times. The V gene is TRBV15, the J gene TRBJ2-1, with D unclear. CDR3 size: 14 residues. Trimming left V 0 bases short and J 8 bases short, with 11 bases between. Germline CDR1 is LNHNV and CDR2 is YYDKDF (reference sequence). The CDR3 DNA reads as TGTGCCACCAGCAGAGATCGAGCGTACTATGAGCAGTTCTTC. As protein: CATSRDRAYYEQFF.

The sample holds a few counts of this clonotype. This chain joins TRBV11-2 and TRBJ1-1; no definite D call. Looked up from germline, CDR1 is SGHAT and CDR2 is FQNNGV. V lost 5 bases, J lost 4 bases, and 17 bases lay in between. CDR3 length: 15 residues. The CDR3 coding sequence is TGTGCCAGCAGCCTCTTACTCATTGATGGCACTGAAGCTTTCTTT. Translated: CASSLLLIDGTEAFF.

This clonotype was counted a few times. CDR3 nucleotides: TGTGCCAGCAGCGACAGCTACCACACCGGGGAGCTGTTTTTT. It codes for CASSDSYHTGELFF. V usage is TRBV9 and J usage is TRBJ2-2; D is unclear. The length of the CDR3 is 14 residues. Germline CDR1 is SGDLS and CDR2 is YYNGEE. The germline V and J ends were trimmed by 3 bases and 3 bases, with 9 bases remaining between them.

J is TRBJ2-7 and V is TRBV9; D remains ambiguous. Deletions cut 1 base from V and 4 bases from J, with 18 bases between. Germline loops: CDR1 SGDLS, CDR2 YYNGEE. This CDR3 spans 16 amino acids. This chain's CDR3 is CASSVTHSPPFYEQYF. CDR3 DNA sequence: TGTGCCAGCAGCGTAACTCATTCCCCCCCCTTTTACGAGCAGTACTTC.

DNA of the CDR3: TGTGCCAGCAGTTACTCGTATACAGGGGAGTGGTTCGAGCAGTACTTC. Translation gives CASSYSYTGEWFEQYF. The rearrangement joins TRBV6-5 to TRBJ2-7; 7 bases match TRBD1. V trimming: 0 bases; J trimming: 6 bases; junction bases outside the gene matches: 11. Germline loops: CDR1 MNHEY, CDR2 SVGAGI. The CDR3 totals 16 residues.

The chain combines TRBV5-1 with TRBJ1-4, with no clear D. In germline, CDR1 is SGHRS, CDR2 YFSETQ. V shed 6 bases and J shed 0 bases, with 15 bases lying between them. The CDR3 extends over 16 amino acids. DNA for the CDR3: TGCGCCAGCATGGCAGCACGTGATGCAACTAATGAAAAACTGTTTTTT. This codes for CASMAARDATNEKLFF. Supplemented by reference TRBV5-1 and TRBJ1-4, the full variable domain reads KAGVTQTPRYLIKTRGQQVTLSCSPISGHRSVSWYQQTPGQGLQFLFEYFSETQRNKGNFPGRFSGRQFSNSRSEMNVSTLELGDSALYLCASMAARDATNEKLFFGSGTQLSVL.

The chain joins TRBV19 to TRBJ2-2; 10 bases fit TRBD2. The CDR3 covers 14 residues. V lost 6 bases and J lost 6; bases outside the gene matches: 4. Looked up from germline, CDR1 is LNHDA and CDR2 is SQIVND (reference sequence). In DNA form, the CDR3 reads TGTGCCAGTAGGGATCTAGCGGGAGCCGGGGAGCTGTTTTTT. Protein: CASRDLAGAGELFF.

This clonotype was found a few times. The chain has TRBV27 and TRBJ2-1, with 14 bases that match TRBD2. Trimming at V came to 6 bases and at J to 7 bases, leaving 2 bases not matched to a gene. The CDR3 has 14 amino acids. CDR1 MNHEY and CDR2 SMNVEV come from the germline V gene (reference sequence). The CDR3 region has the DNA TGTGCCAGCAGGTGGACTAGCGGGAGGAATGAGCAGTTCTTC. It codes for CASRWTSGRNEQFF.

The CDR3 sequence is CASTLGLGTEAFF. The CDR3 DNA reads TGTGCCAGCACCTTGGGACTGGGGACTGAAGCTTTCTTT. The chain has TRBV27 and TRBJ1-1, with D possibly TRBD1 on 5 matching bases. The CDR3 runs 13 residues. The V gene lost 7 bases and the J gene lost 5 bases, with 14 bases spanning the gap. Germline loops: CDR1 MNHEY, CDR2 SMNVEV (reference sequence).

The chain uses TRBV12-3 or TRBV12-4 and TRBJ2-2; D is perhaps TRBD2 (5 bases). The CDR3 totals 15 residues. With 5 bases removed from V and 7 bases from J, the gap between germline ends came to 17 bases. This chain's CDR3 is CASSLTGMGFGELFF. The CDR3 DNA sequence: TGTGCCAGCAGTCTCACCGGGATGGGTTTCGGGGAGCTGTTTTTT.

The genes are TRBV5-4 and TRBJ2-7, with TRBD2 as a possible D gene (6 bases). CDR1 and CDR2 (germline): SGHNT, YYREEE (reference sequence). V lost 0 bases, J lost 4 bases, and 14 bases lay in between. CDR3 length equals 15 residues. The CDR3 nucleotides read TGTGCCAGCAGCTTGGATGGCGGGACCCCTTACGAGCAGTACTTC. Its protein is CASSLDGGTPYEQYF.

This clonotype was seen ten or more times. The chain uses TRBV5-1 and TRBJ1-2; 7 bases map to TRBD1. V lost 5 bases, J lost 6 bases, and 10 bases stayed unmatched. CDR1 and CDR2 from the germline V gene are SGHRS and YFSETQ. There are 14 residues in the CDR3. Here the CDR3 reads CASRLQGGGDGYTF. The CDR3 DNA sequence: TGCGCCAGCAGGCTCCAAGGAGGGGGCGATGGCTACACCTTC.

CDR3 sequence: CSARGHEQYF. DNA for the CDR3: TGCAGTGCTAGAGGGCACGAGCAGTACTTC. V usage is TRBV20-1 and J usage is TRBJ2-7; no clear D gene. V lost 1 base and J lost 5, with 3 bases in between. Germline-derived CDR1 and CDR2 are DFQATT and SNEGSKA (reference sequence). This CDR3 spans 10 amino acids.

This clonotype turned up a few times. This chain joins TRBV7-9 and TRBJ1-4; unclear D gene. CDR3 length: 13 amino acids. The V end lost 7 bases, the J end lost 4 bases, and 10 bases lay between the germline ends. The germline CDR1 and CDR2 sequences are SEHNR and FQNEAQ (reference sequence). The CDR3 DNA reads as TGTGCCAGCAAAGACGGCCTTAATGAAAAACTGTTTTTT. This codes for CASKDGLNEKLFF.

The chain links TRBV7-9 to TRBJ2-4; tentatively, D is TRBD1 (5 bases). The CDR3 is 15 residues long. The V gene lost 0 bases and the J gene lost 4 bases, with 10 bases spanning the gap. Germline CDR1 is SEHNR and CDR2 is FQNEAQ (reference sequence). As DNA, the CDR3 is TGTGCCAGCAGCTTAGCCAGGGTAGAGAAAAACATTCAGTACTTC. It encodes CASSLARVEKNIQYF.

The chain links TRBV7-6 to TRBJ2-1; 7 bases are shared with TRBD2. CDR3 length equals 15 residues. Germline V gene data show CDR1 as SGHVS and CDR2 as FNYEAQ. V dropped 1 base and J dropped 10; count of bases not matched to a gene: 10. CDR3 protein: CASSLEAPRGVEQFF. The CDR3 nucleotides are TGTGCCAGCAGCTTAGAGGCGCCTCGGGGGGTCGAGCAGTTCTTC.